Listed below are T cell receptor beta chains from one sample, sequenced in a study of T cells in Graves' hyperthyroidism and ophthalmopathy. TCRdb analysed the multiplex PCR reads with MiXCR anew, one entry per CDR3 protein. The data show about 250,000 distinct CDR3 sequences, 20% to 25% seen once. The sample comprised blood. Receptors were obtained from a man aged 25 to 40 with Graves' ophthalmopathy. The CDR3 runs from the conserved cysteine through the conserved F or W. A D gene is named only where the DNA matches it firmly. The size field is filled for only some rows; it gives once, few, many or a size class.

TRBJ2-7,.,many,TRBV7-8,17,CASTLWRGGQSSYEQYF
TRBJ2-1,TRBD2,many,TRBV13,17,CASGGRSVGVSYNEQFF
TRBJ2-1,.,few,TRBV20-1,15,CSASGDREAYNEQFF
.,TRBD2,.,TRBV6-5,15,CASSYIASGIYEQFF
TRBJ1-2,TRBD1,few,TRBV2,13,CASSKDRGYGYTF
TRBJ2-2,TRBD2,.,TRBV2,14,CARGGAGETGELFF
TRBJ2-3,.,few,TRBV7-8,15,CASSLNLGRADTQYF
TRBJ1-1,.,few,TRBV24-1,11,CATSDGRGAFF
TRBJ2-3,TRBD2,many,TRBV5-1,15,CASTVSGRTLDTQYF
TRBJ2-7,.,few,TRBV10-2,11,CASSAIYEQYF
TRBJ2-5,.,few,TRBV12-3/TRBV12-4,14,CASTLDAPGETQYF
TRBJ2-4,.,few,TRBV20-1,15,CSATYRALAKNIQYF
TRBJ1-1,.,.,TRBV4-1,17,CASSLVGGGWLNTEAFF
TRBJ2-7,TRBD2,many,TRBV11-3,14,CASSSGLAGDEQYF
TRBJ1-5,.,few,TRBV6-4,14,CASSPGRRNQPQHF
TRBJ2-1,.,many,TRBV6-1,15,CASSVEGGAYNEQFF
TRBJ1-2,TRBD1,once,TRBV12-3/TRBV12-4,16,CASSPPLGTGDYGYTF